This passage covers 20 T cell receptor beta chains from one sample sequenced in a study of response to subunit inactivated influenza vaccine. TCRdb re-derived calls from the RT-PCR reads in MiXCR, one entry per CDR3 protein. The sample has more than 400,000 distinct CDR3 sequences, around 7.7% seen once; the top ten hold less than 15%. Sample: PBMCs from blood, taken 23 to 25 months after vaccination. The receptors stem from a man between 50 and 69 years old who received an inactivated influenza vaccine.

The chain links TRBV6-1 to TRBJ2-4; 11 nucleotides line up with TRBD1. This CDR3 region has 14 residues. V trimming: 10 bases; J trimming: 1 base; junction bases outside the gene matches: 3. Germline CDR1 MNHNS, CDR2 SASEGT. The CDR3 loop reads CAIGQGAAKNIQYF. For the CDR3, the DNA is TGTGCCATCGGACAGGGGGCTGCCAAAAACATTCAGTACTTC.

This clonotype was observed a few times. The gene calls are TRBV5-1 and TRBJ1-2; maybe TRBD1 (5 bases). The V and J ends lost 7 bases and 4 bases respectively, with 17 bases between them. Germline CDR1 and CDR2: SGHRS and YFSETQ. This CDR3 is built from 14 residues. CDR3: CASRKAGTTYGYTF. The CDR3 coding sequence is TGCGCCAGCCGGAAAGCGGGGACGACCTATGGCTACACCTTC.

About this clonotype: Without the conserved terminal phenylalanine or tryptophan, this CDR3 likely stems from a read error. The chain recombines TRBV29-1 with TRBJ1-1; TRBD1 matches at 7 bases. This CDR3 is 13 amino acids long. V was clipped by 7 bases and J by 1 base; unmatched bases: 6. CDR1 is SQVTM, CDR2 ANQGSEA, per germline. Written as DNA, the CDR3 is TGCAGCGCCTTGGGACAGAGGAACACTGAAGCTTTCCTT. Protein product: CSALGQRNTEAFL.

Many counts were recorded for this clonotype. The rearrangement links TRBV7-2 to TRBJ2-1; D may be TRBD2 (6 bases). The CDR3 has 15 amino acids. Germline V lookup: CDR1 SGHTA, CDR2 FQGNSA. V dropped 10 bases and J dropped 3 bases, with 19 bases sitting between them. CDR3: CAITLGRGGYNEQFF. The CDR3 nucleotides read TGTGCCATAACCTTGGGGCGGGGAGGCTACAATGAGCAGTTCTTC. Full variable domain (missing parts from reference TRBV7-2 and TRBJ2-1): GAGVSQSPSNKVTEKGKDVELRCDPISGHTALYWYRQSLGQGLEFLIYFQGNSAPDKSGLPSDRFSAERTGGSVSTLTIQRTQQEDSAVYLCAITLGRGGYNEQFFGPGTRLTVL.

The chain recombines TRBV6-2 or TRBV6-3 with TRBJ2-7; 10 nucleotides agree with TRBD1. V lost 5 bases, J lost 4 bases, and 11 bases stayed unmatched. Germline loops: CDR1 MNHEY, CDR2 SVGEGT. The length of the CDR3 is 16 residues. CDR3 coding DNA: TGTGCCAGCAGTACGCTAAATCGGGACAGGGGATACGAGCAGTACTTC. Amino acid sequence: CASSTLNRDRGYEQYF.

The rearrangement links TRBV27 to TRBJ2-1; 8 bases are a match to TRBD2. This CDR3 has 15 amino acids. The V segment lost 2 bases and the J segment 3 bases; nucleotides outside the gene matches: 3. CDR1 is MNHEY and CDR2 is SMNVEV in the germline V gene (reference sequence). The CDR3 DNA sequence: TGTGCCAGCAGTTTAACGGGACTAGTCTACAATGAGCAGTTCTTC. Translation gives CASSLTGLVYNEQFF.

CDR3 nucleotide sequence: TGCAGTGCTAGAGATGCCGGGGCAGGGGCTATTTATGCTTACGAGCAGTACTTC. Its translation is CSARDAGAGAIYAYEQYF. The V call is TRBV20-1, the J call TRBJ2-7, with a tentative D call TRBD1 (6 bases). V lost 0 bases, J lost 4 bases, and 25 bases lay in between. This CDR3 is 18 amino acids long. The V gene's germline CDR1 is DFQATT and CDR2 SNEGSKA (reference sequence).

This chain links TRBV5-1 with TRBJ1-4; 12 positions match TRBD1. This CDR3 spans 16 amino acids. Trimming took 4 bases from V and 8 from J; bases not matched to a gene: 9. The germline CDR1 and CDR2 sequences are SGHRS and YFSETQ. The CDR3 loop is CASSQGQGARLEKLFF. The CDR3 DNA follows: TGCGCCAGCAGCCAGGGACAGGGGGCGCGATTGGAAAAACTGTTTTTT.

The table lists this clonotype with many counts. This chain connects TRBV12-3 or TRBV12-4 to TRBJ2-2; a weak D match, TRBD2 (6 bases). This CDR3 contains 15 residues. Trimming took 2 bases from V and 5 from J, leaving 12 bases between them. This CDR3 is CASSLNPGGTGELFF. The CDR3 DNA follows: TGTGCCAGCAGTTTAAATCCCGGGGGAACCGGGGAGCTGTTTTTT.

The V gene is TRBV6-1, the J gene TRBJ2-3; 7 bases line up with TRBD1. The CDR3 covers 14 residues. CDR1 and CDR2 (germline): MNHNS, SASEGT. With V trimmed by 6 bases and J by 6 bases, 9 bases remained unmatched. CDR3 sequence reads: CASRTGVLGDTQYF. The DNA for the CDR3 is TGTGCCAGCAGAACAGGGGTATTAGGGGATACGCAGTATTTT.

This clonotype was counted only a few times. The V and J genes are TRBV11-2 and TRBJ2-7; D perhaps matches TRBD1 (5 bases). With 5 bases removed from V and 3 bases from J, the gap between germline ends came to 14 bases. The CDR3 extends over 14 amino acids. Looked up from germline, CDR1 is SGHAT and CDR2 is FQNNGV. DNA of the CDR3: TGTGCCAGCAGCAAGGACCTCAGGGTCTACGAGCAGTACTTC. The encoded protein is CASSKDLRVYEQYF.

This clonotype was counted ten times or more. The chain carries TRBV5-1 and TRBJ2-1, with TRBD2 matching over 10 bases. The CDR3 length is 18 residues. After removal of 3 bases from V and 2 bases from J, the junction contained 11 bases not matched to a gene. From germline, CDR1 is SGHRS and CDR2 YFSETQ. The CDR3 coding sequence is TGCGCCAGCAGCTCAGCATTTCTTCTAGCGGGAGCCTACAATGAGCAGTTCTTC. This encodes CASSSAFLLAGAYNEQFF. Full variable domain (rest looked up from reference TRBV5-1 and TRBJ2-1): KAGVTQTPRYLIKTRGQQVTLSCSPISGHRSVSWYQQTPGQGLQFLFEYFSETQRNKGNFPGRFSGRQFSNSRSEMNVSTLELGDSALYLCASSSAFLLAGAYNEQFFGPGTRLTVL.

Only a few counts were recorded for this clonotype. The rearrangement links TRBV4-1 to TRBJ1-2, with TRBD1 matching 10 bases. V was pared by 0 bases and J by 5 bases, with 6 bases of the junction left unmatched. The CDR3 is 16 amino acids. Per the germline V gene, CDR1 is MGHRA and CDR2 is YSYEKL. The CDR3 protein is CASSQDGTGDAYGYTF. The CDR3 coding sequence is TGCGCCAGCAGCCAAGACGGGACAGGGGACGCATATGGCTACACCTTC.

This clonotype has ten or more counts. The CDR3 DNA is TGTGCCAGCAGCCTCATCACGGGACTAGCGGGAGAGACCCAGTACTTC. This encodes CASSLITGLAGETQYF. The chain recombines TRBV7-8 with TRBJ2-5, with TRBD2 matching over 12 bases. V shed 5 bases and J 4 bases; nucleotides not matched to a gene: 8. The CDR3 covers 16 residues. CDR1 is SGHVS, CDR2 FQNEAQ, per germline.

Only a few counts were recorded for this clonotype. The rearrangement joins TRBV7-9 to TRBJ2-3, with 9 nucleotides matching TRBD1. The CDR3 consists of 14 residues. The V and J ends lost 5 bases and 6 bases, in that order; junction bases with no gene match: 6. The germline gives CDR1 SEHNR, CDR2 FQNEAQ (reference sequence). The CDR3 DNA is TGTGCCAGCAGCATGGGACAGGGTTCCGATACGCAGTATTTT. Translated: CASSMGQGSDTQYF.

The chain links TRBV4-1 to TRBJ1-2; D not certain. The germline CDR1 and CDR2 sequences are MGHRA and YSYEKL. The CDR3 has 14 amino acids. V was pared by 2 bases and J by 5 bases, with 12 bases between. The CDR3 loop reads CASSQSTVAYGYTF. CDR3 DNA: TGCGCCAGCAGCCAATCGACGGTCGCGTATGGCTACACCTTC.

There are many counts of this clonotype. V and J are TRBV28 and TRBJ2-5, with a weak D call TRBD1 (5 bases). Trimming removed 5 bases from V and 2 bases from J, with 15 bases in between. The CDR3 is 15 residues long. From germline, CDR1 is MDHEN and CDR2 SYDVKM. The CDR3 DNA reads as TGTGCCAGCAGTCCAACCAGGGTTTTGCAAGAGACCCAGTACTTC. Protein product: CASSPTRVLQETQYF.

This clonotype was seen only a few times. The CDR3 reads CSARDWSGEQYF. In nucleotides, the CDR3 is TGCAGTGCTAGAGATTGGTCGGGGGAGCAGTACTTC. This chain connects TRBV20-1 to TRBJ2-7; possible D gene TRBD2, 5 bases. CDR1 and CDR2 from the germline V gene are DFQATT and SNEGSKA (reference sequence). This CDR3 region has 12 residues. Trimming stripped 0 bases from V and 7 bases from J, with 10 bases between.

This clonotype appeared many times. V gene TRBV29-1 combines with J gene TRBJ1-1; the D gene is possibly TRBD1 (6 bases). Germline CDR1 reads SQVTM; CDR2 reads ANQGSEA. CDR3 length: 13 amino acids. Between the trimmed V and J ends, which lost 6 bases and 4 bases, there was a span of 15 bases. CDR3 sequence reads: CSVVGRDTTEAFF. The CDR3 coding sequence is TGCAGCGTCGTGGGCCGGGACACCACTGAAGCTTTCTTT.

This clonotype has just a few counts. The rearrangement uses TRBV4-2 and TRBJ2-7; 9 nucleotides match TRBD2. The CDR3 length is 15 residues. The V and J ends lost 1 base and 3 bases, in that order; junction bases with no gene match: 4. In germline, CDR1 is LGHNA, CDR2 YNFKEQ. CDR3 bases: TGTGCCAGCAGCCAAGCCCTGACTAGCGGCTACGAGCAGTACTTC. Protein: CASSQALTSGYEQYF.